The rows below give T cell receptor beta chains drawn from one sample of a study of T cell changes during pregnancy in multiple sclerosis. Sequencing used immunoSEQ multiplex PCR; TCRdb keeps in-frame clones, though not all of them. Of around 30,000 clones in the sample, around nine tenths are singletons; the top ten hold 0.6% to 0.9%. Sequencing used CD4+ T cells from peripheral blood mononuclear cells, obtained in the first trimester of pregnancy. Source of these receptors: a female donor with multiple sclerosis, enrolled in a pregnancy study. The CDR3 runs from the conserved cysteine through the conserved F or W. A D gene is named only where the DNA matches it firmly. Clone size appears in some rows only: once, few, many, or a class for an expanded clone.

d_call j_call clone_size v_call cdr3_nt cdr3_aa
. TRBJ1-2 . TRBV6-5 TGTGCCAGCAGTTCCCGCAGGGACTATGGCTACACCTTC CASSSRRDYGYTF
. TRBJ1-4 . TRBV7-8 TGTGCCAGCAGCTCACAACCGACACTCGCAACTAATGAAAAACTGTTTTTT CASSSQPTLATNEKLFF
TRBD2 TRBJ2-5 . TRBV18 TGTGCCAGCTCACCACCGCTGTCTAGCGGGGGGAGGATCGGCCAAGAGACCCAGTACTTC CASSPPLSSGGRIGQETQYF
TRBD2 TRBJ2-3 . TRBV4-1 TGCGCCAGCAGCCAAGATCCCGGGGGGAGGAAAGATACGCAGTATTTT CASSQDPGGRKDTQYF
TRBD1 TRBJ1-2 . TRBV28 TGTGCCAGCAGTTTAACAGGGGGCTATGGCTACACCTTC CASSLTGGYGYTF
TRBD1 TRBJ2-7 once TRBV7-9 TGTGCCAGCACCAACCGGGACAGGGGGGGTCGCGAGCAGTACTTC CASTNRDRGGREQYF
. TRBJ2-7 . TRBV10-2 TGCGCCAGCAGTGACCTAGCCCTTAACTCCTACGAGCAGTACTTC CASSDLALNSYEQYF
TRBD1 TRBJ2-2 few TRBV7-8 TGTGCCAGCAGCTCGATCCGGGACAGAGCGAACACCGGGGAGCTGTTTTTT CASSSIRDRANTGELFF
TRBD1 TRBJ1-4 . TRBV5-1 TGCGCCAGCAGCTTCCAACAGGGGGCGGGTAATGAAAAACTGTTTTTT CASSFQQGAGNEKLFF
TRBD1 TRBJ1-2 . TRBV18 TGTGCCAGCTCCAGGGACAGACTTGATGGCTACACCTTC CASSRDRLDGYTF
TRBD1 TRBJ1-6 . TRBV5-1 TGCGCCAGCAGCTCGGGGGGACAGGGGAATTCACCCCTCCACTTT CASSSGGQGNSPLHF
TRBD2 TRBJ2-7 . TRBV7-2 TGTGCCAGCAGCTTACGAAGCGGGGGGGACTACGAGCAGTACTTC CASSLRSGGDYEQYF
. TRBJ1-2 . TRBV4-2 TGTGCCAGCAGCCCGGGGGGGGCCGGAGGTTTCTATGGCTACACCTTC CASSPGGAGGFYGYTF
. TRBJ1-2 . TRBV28 TGTGCCAGCAGACCGTGGCGGGGCGATGGCTACACCTTC CASRPWRGDGYTF
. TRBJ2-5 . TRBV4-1 TGCGCCAGCAGCCAAGTTTTAGAGGTCCAAGAGACCCAGTACTTC CASSQVLEVQETQYF
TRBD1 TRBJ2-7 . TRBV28 TGTGCCAGCAGTACGGACAGGGAGGACAGGAACTTC CASSTDREDRNF
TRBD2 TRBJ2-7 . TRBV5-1 TGCGCCAGCAGCAAGACTAGCGGGGCCTACGAGCAGTACTTC CASSKTSGAYEQYF